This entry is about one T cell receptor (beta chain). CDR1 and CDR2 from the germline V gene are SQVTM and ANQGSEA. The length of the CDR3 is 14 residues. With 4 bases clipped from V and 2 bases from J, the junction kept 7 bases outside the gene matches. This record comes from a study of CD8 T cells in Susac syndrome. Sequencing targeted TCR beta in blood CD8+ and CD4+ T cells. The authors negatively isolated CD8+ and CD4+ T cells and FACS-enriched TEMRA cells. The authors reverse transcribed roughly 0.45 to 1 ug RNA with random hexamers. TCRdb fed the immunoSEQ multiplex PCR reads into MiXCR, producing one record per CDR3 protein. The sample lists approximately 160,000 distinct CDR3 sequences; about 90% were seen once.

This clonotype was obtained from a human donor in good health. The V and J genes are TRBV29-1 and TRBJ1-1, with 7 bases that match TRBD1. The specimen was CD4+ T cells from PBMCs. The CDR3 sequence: CSVANRDSNTEAFF. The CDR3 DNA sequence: TGCAGCGTTGCTAACCGGGACAGCAACACTGAAGCTTTCTTT.